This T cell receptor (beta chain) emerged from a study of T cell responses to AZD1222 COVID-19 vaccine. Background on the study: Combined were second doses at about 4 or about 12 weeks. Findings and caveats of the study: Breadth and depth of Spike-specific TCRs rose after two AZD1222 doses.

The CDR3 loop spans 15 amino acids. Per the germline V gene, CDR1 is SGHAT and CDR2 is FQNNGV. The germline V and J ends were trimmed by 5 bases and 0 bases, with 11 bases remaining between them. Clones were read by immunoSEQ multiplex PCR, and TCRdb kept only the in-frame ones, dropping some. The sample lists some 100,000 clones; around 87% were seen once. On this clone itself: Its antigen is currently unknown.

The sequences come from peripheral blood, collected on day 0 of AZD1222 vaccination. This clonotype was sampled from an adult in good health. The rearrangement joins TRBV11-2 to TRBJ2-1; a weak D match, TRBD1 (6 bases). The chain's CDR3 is CASSNYRVSYNEQFF. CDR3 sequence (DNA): TGTGCCAGCAGCAACTACAGGGTCTCCTACAATGAGCAGTTCTTC.